The clone carrying this T cell receptor (beta chain) was seen a few times. Its target is not known. The data originate from a study of CD8 T cells in ankylosing spondylitis. The study's findings and limits: Disease-associated clones were reportedly significantly overrepresented in matched ankylosing spondylitis synovial fluid. CD8+ by phenotype, disease-linked clones were relatively rare in peripheral blood. Earlier work had already found some motif variants in reactive arthritis synovial fluid and blood. A motif of fewer than ten highly homologous TCR beta variants was seen as apparently characteristic of ankylosing spondylitis blood.

Preparation of TCR beta libraries was done by quantitative 5'-RACE with molecular barcodes. From the 5' RACE reads, TCRdb called clonotypes with MiXCR, one entry per CDR3 protein. The sample shows roughly 400,000 distinct CDR3 sequences, approximately 20% of them seen only once. The CDR3 contains 14 residues. CDR1 and CDR2 (germline): MNHNS, SASEGT. Trimming removed 3 bases at V and 2 bases at J, with 9 bases between. The J gene is TRBJ2-3, the V gene TRBV6-1; D unresolved. The sequenced sample was blood, either unsorted or a sorted T cell fraction (not recorded which). The receptor was derived from a male donor with ankylosing spondylitis. This chain's CDR3 is CASSDIGLTDTQYF. The CDR3 DNA reads TGTGCCAGCAGTGATATTGGGCTCACAGATACGCAGTATTTT.